This T cell receptor beta chain was sequenced during a study of OX40 agonist ivuxolimab in advanced cancers. Study-wide findings and caveats: Low normalized clonal expansion also occurred in some nonresponding patients.

Measured with immunoSEQ multiplex PCR; TCRdb has only the in-frame clones, and not every one. Seen here are tens of thousands of clones, approximately 90% observed once, and the top ten hold roughly 16%. A word on this clone: Antigen specificity is unknown.

The receptor's source is an adult with an advanced solid tumor such as melanoma, head and neck, liver or kidney cancer. Sequenced here: CD4+ or CD8+ T cells sorted from blood, sampled in a trial of the OX40 agonist ivuxolimab.

The CDR3: CASSFHLAQYF. CDR3 bases: TGTGCCAGCAGTTTCCACCTCGCCCAGTACTTC. V gene TRBV28 combines with J gene TRBJ2-5; D not resolved. CDR3 length: 11 amino acids. The germline gives CDR1 MDHEN, CDR2 SYDVKM. The V gene lost 3 bases and the J gene lost 9 bases, with 8 bases spanning the gap.